This T cell receptor (beta chain) emerged from a study of neoadjuvant anti-PD-1 for oral cavity cancer. Study summary: Non-progressing patients received a fourth nivolumab dose near day 43, then surgery on days 50-56. Study-level points and caveats: Greater tumor shrinkage accompanied bigger post-treatment sizes of preexisting clones.

Patients were newly diagnosed with stage II-IVA oral cavity squamous cell carcinoma without prior systemic or radiation treatment. The patients had HPV-negative, locally advanced oral cavity squamous cell carcinoma. As concerns this clone: Its antigen is unidentified.

Per germline, CDR1 SGHTS and CDR2 YDEGEE. The CDR3 runs 14 residues. Trimming took off 0 bases at V and 6 bases at J, with 13 bases between the two ends. The table came from immunoSEQ multiplex PCR; TCRdb's copy has only in-frame clones and leaves some out. The table records some 13,000 clones, roughly 60% of them present only once. The sequence derives from a person between 35 and 79 years old with oral cavity squamous cell carcinoma. The donor label of this sample is uncertain. The rearrangement links TRBV5-8 to TRBJ2-7; possibly TRBD1 for D (6 bases). Sequences were derived from tumor tissue, sampled before nivolumab (anti-PD-1) treatment. The DNA for the CDR3 is TGTGCCAGCAGCTTGGGGGGGCGATTGGCCGAGCAGTACTTC. This gives the protein CASSLGGRLAEQYF.